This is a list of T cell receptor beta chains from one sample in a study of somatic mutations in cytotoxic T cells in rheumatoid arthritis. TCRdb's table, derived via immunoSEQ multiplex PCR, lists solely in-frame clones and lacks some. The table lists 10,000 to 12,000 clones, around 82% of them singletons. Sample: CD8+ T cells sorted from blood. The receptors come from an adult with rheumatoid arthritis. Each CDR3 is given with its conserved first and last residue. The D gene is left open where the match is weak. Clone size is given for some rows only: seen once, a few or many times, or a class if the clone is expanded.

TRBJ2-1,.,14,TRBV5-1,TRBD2,CASSSSGGYNEQFF,TGCGCCAGCAGCTCTAGCGGGGGATACAATGAGCAGTTCTTC
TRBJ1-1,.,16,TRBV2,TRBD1,CASSADRENWNTEAFF,TGTGCCAGCAGTGCGGACAGGGAAAATTGGAACACTGAAGCTTTCTTT
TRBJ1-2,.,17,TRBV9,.,CASSQMGGAGDLRGYTF,TGTGCCAGCAGCCAGATGGGGGGGGCAGGGGATTTGAGGGGCTACACCTTC
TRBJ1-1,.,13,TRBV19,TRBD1,CASSPGQGSQAFF,TGTGCCAGTAGTCCGGGACAGGGATCTCAAGCTTTCTTT
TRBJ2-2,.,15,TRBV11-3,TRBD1,CASSTDRGDTGELFF,TGTGCCAGCAGCACTGACAGGGGAGACACCGGGGAGCTGTTTTTT
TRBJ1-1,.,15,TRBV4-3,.,CASSQVGSSRPVAFF,TGCGCCAGCAGCCAAGTAGGCTCCTCCAGGCCGGTCGCTTTCTTT
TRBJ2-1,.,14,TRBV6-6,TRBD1,CASSFGQGYNEQFF,TGTGCCAGCAGTTTCGGACAGGGATACAATGAGCAGTTCTTC
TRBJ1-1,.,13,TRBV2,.,CASSEGRNTEAFF,TGTGCCAGCAGTGAAGGAAGGAACACTGAAGCTTTCTTT
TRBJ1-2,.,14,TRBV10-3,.,CAISEGWGNYGYTF,TGTGCCATCAGTGAAGGATGGGGGAACTATGGCTACACCTTC
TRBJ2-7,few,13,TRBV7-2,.,CASRQPERYEQYF,TGTGCCAGCAGACAACCCGAGCGGTACGAGCAGTACTTC
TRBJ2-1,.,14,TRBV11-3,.,CASSIQGTFNEQFF,TGTGCCAGCAGCATCCAGGGGACTTTCAATGAGCAGTTCTTC
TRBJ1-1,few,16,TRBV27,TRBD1,CASSSSLRGPNTEAFF,TGTGCCAGCAGTTCCTCCCTCAGGGGGCCGAACACTGAAGCTTTCTTT
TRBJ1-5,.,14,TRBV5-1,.,CASSSGVGNQPQHF,TGCGCCAGCAGCTCAGGGGTTGGGAATCAGCCCCAGCATTTT
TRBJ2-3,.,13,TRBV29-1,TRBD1,CSAPGQEWDTQYF,TGCAGCGCCCCGGGACAGGAGTGGGATACGCAGTATTTT
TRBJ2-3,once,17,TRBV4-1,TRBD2,CASSQGALAGSTDTQYF,TGCGCCAGCAGCCAAGGGGCCCTAGCGGGAAGCACAGATACGCAGTATTTT
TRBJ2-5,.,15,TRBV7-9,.,CASSALGAGGETQYF,TGTGCCAGCAGCGCGTTAGGGGCAGGCGGGGAGACCCAGTACTTC
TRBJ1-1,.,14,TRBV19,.,CASSQGTGNTEAFF,TGTGCCAGTAGTCAGGGGACTGGGAACACTGAAGCTTTCTTT
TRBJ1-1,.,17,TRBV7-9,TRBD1,CASSSPLAGQGGTEAFF,TGTGCCAGCAGCTCCCCCCTTGCGGGACAGGGAGGCACTGAAGCTTTCTTT
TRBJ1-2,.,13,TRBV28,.,CASWGSEDDGYTF,TGTGCCAGCTGGGGTTCGGAGGACGATGGCTACACCTTC
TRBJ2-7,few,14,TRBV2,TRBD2,CASIPRGDSYEQYF,TGTGCCAGTATCCCCCGGGGGGACTCCTACGAGCAGTACTTC
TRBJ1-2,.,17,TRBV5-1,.,CASSLPPPEGPNYGYTF,TGCGCCAGCAGCTTACCGCCCCCTGAAGGGCCTAACTATGGCTACACCTTC
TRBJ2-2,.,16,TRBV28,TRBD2,CASSPTGEGDTGELFF,TGTGCCAGCAGCCCCACGGGGGAGGGCGACACCGGGGAGCTGTTTTTT
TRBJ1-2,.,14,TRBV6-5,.,CASSYGQFPYGYTF,TGTGCCAGCAGTTACGGACAGTTCCCCTATGGCTACACCTTC
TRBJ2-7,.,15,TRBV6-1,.,CASSEAGGASYEQYF,TGTGCCAGCAGTGAAGCGGGCGGGGCGAGCTACGAGCAGTACTTC
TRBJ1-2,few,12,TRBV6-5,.,CASSYSGGGYTF,TGTGCCAGCAGTTACTCGGGGGGGGGCTACACCTTC